This paragraph reports one T cell receptor beta chain. What it binds is unknown. This sample was included in a study of shared clonotypes between healthy human individuals. TCRdb keeps only in-frame clones here, not all; method: immunoSEQ multiplex PCR. Seen here are 500,000 or so clones, roughly 95% observed once, and the top ten hold about 0.06%. General study points: Read depth was anticipated to influence clonotype sharing among donors. Shared clonotypes across all four donors exceeded non-shared ones in generation probability.

The sequenced material came from naive CD4+ T cells sorted from blood. The sample's subset: CD45RA+ positively selected. The receptor's source is a woman aged 30 to 39 in good health.

The CDR3 nucleotides read TGTGCCAGCAGCTTAGCAGGGGATACTGAAGCTTTCTTT. Its protein is CASSLAGDTEAFF. The chain uses TRBV11-3 and TRBJ1-1, with D possibly being TRBD1 (6 bases). Trimming removed 1 base at V and 5 bases at J, with 8 bases between. This CDR3 has 13 amino acids. From germline, CDR1 is SGHNT and CDR2 YENEEA.